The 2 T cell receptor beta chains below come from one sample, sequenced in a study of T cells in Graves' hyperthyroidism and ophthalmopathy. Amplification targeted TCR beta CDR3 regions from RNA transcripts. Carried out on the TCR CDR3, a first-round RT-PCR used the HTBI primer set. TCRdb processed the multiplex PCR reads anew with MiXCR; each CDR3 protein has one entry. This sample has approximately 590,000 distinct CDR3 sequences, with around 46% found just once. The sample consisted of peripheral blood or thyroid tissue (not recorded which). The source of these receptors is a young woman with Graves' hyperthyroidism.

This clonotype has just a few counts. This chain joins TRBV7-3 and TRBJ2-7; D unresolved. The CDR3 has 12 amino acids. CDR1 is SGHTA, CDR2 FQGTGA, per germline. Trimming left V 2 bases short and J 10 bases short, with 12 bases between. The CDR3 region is CASSLVPTEQYF. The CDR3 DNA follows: TGTGCCAGCAGCTTAGTTCCTACAGAACAGTACTTC.

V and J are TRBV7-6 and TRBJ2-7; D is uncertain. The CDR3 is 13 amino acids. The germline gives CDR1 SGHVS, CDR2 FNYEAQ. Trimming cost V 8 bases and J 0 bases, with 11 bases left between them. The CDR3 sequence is CASGGVYSYEQYF. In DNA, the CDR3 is TGTGCCAGCGGTGGCGTGTACTCCTACGAGCAGTACTTC.